The rows below give T cell receptor beta chains drawn from one sample of a study of blood T cell repertoires in COVID-19. Sequencing used immunoSEQ multiplex PCR; TCRdb keeps in-frame clones, though not all of them. The table shows under 350,000 clones, with approximately 85% occurring only once. Sequences were obtained from peripheral blood. These receptors all come from a human donor in a cohort sampled during active COVID-19. Both conserved end residues are part of each CDR3. Each record gives: clone size, J gene, V gene, D gene, CDR3 protein, CDR3 DNA. The D gene is left open where the match is weak. A clone size is listed for some rows: how often the clone was seen (once, few, many), or a class if it is expanded.

>NA|TRBJ2-7|TRBV11-2|TRBD1
CASSLVPLGTGDEQYF
TGTGCCAGCAGCTTAGTCCCCTTGGGGACAGGGGACGAGCAGTACTTC
>NA|TRBJ1-1|TRBV27|TRBD1
CASRDRGRTEAFF
TGTGCCAGCAGAGACAGGGGAAGGACTGAAGCTTTCTTT
>NA|TRBJ2-7|TRBV5-6|TRBD1
CASSLYGTGSEQYF
TGTGCCAGCAGCTTATACGGGACAGGGTCCGAGCAGTACTTC
>few|TRBJ1-2|TRBV12-3/TRBV12-4|NA
CASLNRNYGYTF
TGTGCCAGTTTAAATAGAAACTATGGCTACACCTTC
>NA|TRBJ1-3|TRBV21-1|NA
CASSISPGTSLFSGNTIYF
TGTGCCAGCAGCATCAGTCCCGGGACATCTCTTTTCTCTGGAAACACCATATATTTT
>NA|TRBJ2-2|TRBV30|NA
CACRPGGMGGELFF
TGTGCCTGCCGACCGGGTGGAATGGGCGGGGAGCTGTTTTTT
>NA|TRBJ1-6|TRBV3-1/TRBV3-2|NA
CASSHRTARGVSPLHF
TGTGCCAGCAGCCACAGGACGGCACGGGGGGTTTCACCCCTCCACTTT
>few|TRBJ2-6|TRBV7-2|NA
CASSSSVTNLGGANVLTF
TGTGCCAGCAGCTCTTCCGTGACAAATCTTGGTGGGGCCAACGTCCTGACTTTC
>NA|TRBJ2-7|TRBV5-4|NA
CASSSPGFGEEQYF
TGTGCCAGCAGCTCTCCAGGTTTTGGTGAAGAGCAGTACTTC
>NA|TRBJ1-3|TRBV6-5|TRBD1
CASSYGTGAGNTIYF
TGTGCCAGCAGTTACGGGACAGGGGCCGGAAACACCATATATTTT
>NA|TRBJ1-2|TRBV2|NA
CASSEALPGLAHGYTF
TGTGCCAGCAGTGAAGCGCTTCCTGGGCTTGCTCATGGCTACACCTTC
>NA|TRBJ1-3|TRBV3-1/TRBV3-2|NA
CASSQGGPSSGNTIYF
TGTGCCAGCAGCCAGGGGGGACCCAGCTCTGGAAACACCATATATTTT